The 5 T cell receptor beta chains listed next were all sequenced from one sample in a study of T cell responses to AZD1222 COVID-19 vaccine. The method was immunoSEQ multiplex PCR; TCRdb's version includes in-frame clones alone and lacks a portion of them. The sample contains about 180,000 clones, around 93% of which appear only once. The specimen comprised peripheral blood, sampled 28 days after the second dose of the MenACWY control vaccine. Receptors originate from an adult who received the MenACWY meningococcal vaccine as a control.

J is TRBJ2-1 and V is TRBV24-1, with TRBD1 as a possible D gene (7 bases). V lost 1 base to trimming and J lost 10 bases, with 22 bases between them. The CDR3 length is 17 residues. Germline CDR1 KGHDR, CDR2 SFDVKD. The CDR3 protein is CATSDFWEAQGRGEQFF. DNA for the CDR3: TGTGCCACCAGTGATTTTTGGGAGGCACAGGGGCGTGGAGAGCAGTTCTTC.

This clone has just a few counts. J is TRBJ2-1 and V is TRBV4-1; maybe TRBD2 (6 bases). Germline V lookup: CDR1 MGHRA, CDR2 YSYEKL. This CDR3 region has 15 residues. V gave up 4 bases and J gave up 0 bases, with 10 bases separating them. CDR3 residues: CASSRAGSSYNEQFF. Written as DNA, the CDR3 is TGCGCCAGCAGCCGGGCGGGGAGCTCCTACAATGAGCAGTTCTTC.

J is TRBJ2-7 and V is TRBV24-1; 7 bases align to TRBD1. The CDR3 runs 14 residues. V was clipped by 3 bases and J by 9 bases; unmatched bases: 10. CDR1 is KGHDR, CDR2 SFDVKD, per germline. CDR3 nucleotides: TGTGCCACCAGTGATCCCCGACAGGGATGGTCGCAGTACTTC. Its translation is CATSDPRQGWSQYF.

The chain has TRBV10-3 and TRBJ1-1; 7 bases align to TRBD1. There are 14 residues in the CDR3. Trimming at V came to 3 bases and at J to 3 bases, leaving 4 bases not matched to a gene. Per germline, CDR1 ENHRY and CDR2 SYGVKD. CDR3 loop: CAISDPGTDTEAFF. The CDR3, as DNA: TGTGCCATCAGTGACCCCGGGACAGACACTGAAGCTTTCTTT.

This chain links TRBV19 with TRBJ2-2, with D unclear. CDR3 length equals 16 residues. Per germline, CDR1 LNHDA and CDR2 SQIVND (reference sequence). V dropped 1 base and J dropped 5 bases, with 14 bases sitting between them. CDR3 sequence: CASSIGQLIGTGELFF. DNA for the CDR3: TGTGCCAGTAGTATAGGTCAGCTGATAGGGACCGGGGAGCTGTTTTTT.